This TCR beta chain was recovered during a study of regulatory T cells in long-lasting Graves disease. Time point noted: newly diagnosed GD, antithyroid drugs for less than 3 months. The authors made the TCR library using RNA they extracted from PBMCs. An approximately 9-milliliter sample of peripheral blood was drawn into EDTA tubes. Arm-PCR of CDR3 regions and iRepertoire HTBI primers were the basis on which TCR beta libraries were built. TCRdb re-derived calls from the multiplex PCR reads in MiXCR, one entry per CDR3 protein. Here the sample spans over 350,000 distinct CDR3 sequences, approximately 14% being singletons. The germline V and J ends were trimmed by 3 bases and 4 bases, with 7 bases remaining between them. The CDR3 length is 12 residues. Looked up from germline, CDR1 is DFQATT and CDR2 is SNEGSKA (reference sequence). In this sample, this clonotype turned up a few times. The same sample was also studied in work on T cells in Graves' hyperthyroidism and ophthalmopathy. That report notes: Diagnoses rested on clinical symptoms, serum thyroxine and TRAb, thyroid ultrasound and orbital computed tomography. Initially, a first-round RT-PCR of the TCR CDR3 employed the HTBI primer set. A 13 V-J signature model discriminated ophthalmopathy versus stable hyperthyroidism.

The V and J genes are TRBV20-1 and TRBJ1-5; D gene unclear. The TCR was taken from a woman aged 50 to 60 with Graves disease. The input for sequencing was peripheral blood mononuclear cells (PBMCs), taken at new diagnosis, from a patient treated with antithyroid drugs. Here the CDR3 reads CSARFPNQPQHF. The CDR3 DNA sequence: TGCAGTGCTAGGTTCCCGAATCAGCCCCAGCATTTT.